Only a few counts were recorded for the clone carrying this TCR beta chain. The antigen remains undetermined. Per the germline V gene, CDR1 is SEHNR and CDR2 is FQNEAQ (reference sequence). Between the trimmed V and J ends, which lost 2 bases and 2 bases, there was a span of 11 bases. The CDR3 extends over 15 amino acids. Each TCR beta library was made by quantitative 5'-RACE that incorporated molecular barcodes. TCRdb used MiXCR to reprocess the 5' RACE reads, holding one entry per CDR3 protein. The sample includes 700,000 to 850,000 distinct CDR3 sequences, 12% of them seen just once. This record belongs to a study of CD8 T cells in ankylosing spondylitis. Study-level results: For ankylosing spondylitis blood, a TCR beta motif of fewer than 10 highly homologous variants appeared characteristic. Earlier studies detected some motif variants in reactive arthritis synovial fluid and blood. Clones linked to disease were reported to show significant enrichment in matched ankylosing spondylitis synovial fluid. Disease-linked clones were found to be CD8+ and relatively rare in peripheral blood.

Sequencing used blood, either unsorted or a sorted T cell fraction (not recorded which). The chain joins TRBV7-9 to TRBJ2-3; D is perhaps TRBD2 (6 bases). This TCR came from a male donor with ankylosing spondylitis. The chain's CDR3 is CASSLWGTHTDTQYF. For the CDR3, the DNA is TGTGCCAGCAGCTTATGGGGGACTCACACAGATACGCAGTATTTT.